This is a list of T cell receptor beta chains from one sample in a study of T cell responses to AZD1222 COVID-19 vaccine. Sequencing was performed with immunoSEQ multiplex PCR; in TCRdb, only in-frame clones are kept and a portion is missing. The sample includes 130,000 to 150,000 clones, 75% to 90% of them seen just once. The source material was peripheral blood, sampled on day 0 of AZD1222 vaccination. The receptors derive from an adult in good health. Both conserved end residues are part of each CDR3. The order of the fields is D gene, clone size, V gene, J gene, CDR3 protein, CDR3 DNA. The D gene is left open where the match is weak. Only part of the rows carry a size: once, few, many, or a class if the clone is expanded.

.	.	TRBV11-2	TRBJ2-3	CASSPGRKRTDTQYF	TGTGCCAGCAGTCCCGGGAGAAAGCGGACAGATACGCAGTATTTT
TRBD1	few	TRBV19	TRBJ1-5	CASSSSGQAPAPNQPQHF	TGTGCCAGTAGTTCATCGGGACAGGCGCCGGCCCCCAATCAGCCCCAGCATTTT
TRBD1	once	TRBV11-2	TRBJ2-7	CASSLLRDRAYEQYF	TGTGCCAGCAGCTTATTACGGGACAGGGCCTACGAGCAGTACTTC
.	.	TRBV11-3	TRBJ2-3	CASSPGQDTQYF	TGTGCCAGCAGCCCCGGACAAGATACGCAGTATTTT
.	.	TRBV28	TRBJ1-1	CASILVGVDTEAFF	TGTGCCAGCATCTTAGTCGGTGTCGACACTGAAGCTTTCTTT
TRBD1	once	TRBV7-8	TRBJ1-1	CASSLWGTGGTMNTEAFF	TGTGCCAGCAGCTTATGGGGGACAGGGGGGACCATGAACACTGAAGCTTTCTTT
.	.	TRBV4-1	TRBJ1-4	CASRGVANEKLFF	TGCGCCAGCAGGGGGGTTGCTAATGAAAAACTGTTTTTT
.	once	TRBV7-2	TRBJ2-7	CASSLASGMTGFSYEQYF	TGTGCCAGCAGCTTAGCTAGCGGGATGACAGGGTTTTCCTACGAGCAGTACTTC
.	.	TRBV2	TRBJ1-2	CASTIEDRRYGYTF	TGTGCCAGCACAATAGAGGACAGAAGGTATGGCTACACCTTC
.	once	TRBV6-2/TRBV6-3	TRBJ1-2	CASSLLGNYGYTF	TGTGCCAGCAGTCTACTTGGGAACTATGGCTACACCTTC
.	.	TRBV4-1	TRBJ1-6	CASSQGVPGSNSPLHF	TGCGCCAGCAGCCAAGGAGTACCTGGGTCTAATTCACCCCTCCACTTT
TRBD1	.	TRBV4-1	TRBJ1-4	CASSQVGTGYEKLFF	TGCGCCAGCAGCCAAGTCGGGACAGGCTATGAAAAACTGTTTTTT
.	.	TRBV7-9	TRBJ2-7	CASSLIALVSEQYF	TGTGCCAGCAGCTTAATTGCACTAGTATCCGAGCAGTACTTC
.	once	TRBV5-5	TRBJ1-2	CASSLSNPGANYGYTF	TGTGCCAGCAGCTTGTCCAACCCTGGAGCTAACTATGGCTACACCTTC
.	.	TRBV4-2	TRBJ2-3	CASSPLEGGYTDTQYF	TGTGCCAGCAGCCCGCTTGAGGGAGGATACACAGATACGCAGTATTTT
TRBD2	.	TRBV24-1	TRBJ2-3	CATSDYGTSGTTDTQYF	TGTGCCACCAGTGATTACGGGACTAGCGGGACAACAGATACGCAGTATTTT
TRBD2	.	TRBV2	TRBJ2-1	CASGAGEGNEQFF	TGTGCCAGCGGGGCGGGAGAGGGCAATGAGCAGTTCTTC
.	.	TRBV3-1/TRBV3-2	TRBJ1-1	CASSDSVAEAFF	TGTGCCAGCAGCGACAGTGTAGCTGAAGCTTTCTTT
TRBD2	.	TRBV7-8	TRBJ2-1	CASSIIAGSYNEQFF	TGTGCCAGCAGCATAATAGCGGGGTCCTACAATGAGCAGTTCTTC
.	.	TRBV16	TRBJ2-7	CASSQEVQPDSRDEQYF	TGTGCCAGCAGCCAGGAGGTTCAGCCCGATTCTAGGGACGAGCAGTACTTC
TRBD1	.	TRBV18	TRBJ1-6	CASSLTGGRSSPLHF	TGTGCCAGCTCTCTGACAGGGGGACGGAGTTCACCCCTCCACTTT
.	.	TRBV5-1	TRBJ1-4	CASRRLTANEKLFF	TGCGCCAGCAGGCGTTTGACAGCCAATGAAAAACTGTTTTTT
.	.	TRBV4-2	TRBJ1-2	CASSQENRRGAVAPWGYGYTF	TGTGCCAGCAGCCAAGAAAACCGGAGGGGAGCGGTGGCCCCGTGGGGCTATGGCTACACCTTC
.	.	TRBV6-5	TRBJ2-1	CASSPLQVGDKEQFF	TGTGCCAGCAGCCCCCTCCAAGTGGGAGACAAAGAGCAGTTCTTC
.	few	TRBV7-2	TRBJ1-5	CASSSGTMGNQPQHF	TGTGCCAGCAGCTCCGGGACGATGGGCAATCAGCCCCAGCATTTT
TRBD1	.	TRBV6-5	TRBJ2-1	CASTPDRGANEQFF	TGTGCCAGCACCCCAGACAGGGGGGCCAATGAGCAGTTCTTC
TRBD1	.	TRBV5-4	TRBJ1-2	CASSFSGQNYGYTF	TGTGCCAGCAGCTTCTCGGGACAGAACTATGGCTACACCTTC
TRBD1	.	TRBV5-4	TRBJ1-6	CASSSGQGYSPLHF	TGTGCCAGCAGCTCTGGACAGGGATATTCACCCCTCCACTTT
.	few	TRBV5-4	TRBJ2-7	CASSPGSVRSYEQYF	TGTGCCAGCAGCCCAGGTAGCGTCCGCTCCTACGAGCAGTACTTC
TRBD1	.	TRBV6-2/TRBV6-3	TRBJ2-3	CASSDGTGGDTQYF	TGTGCCAGCAGTGACGGGACAGGGGGAGATACGCAGTATTTT
.	.	TRBV6-5	TRBJ1-1	CASKLSFWNTEAFF	TGTGCCAGCAAATTAAGTTTTTGGAACACTGAAGCTTTCTTT
.	.	TRBV4-1	TRBJ2-7	CASSRRMGGDSYEQYF	TGCGCCAGCAGCCGTAGGATGGGGGGCGATTCTTACGAGCAGTACTTC
.	.	TRBV9	TRBJ2-2	CASKRAGNTGELFF	TGTGCCAGCAAGCGGGCGGGGAACACCGGGGAGCTGTTTTTT
.	.	TRBV9	TRBJ2-7	CASSVSQTASYEQYF	TGTGCCAGCAGCGTTTCCCAGACAGCATCCTACGAGCAGTACTTC
TRBD1	.	TRBV11-2	TRBJ1-4	CASTKQGAGEKLFF	TGTGCCAGCACCAAACAGGGGGCAGGTGAAAAACTGTTTTTT
.	few	TRBV30	TRBJ1-6	CAWRPGNRHSPLHF	TGTGCCTGGAGGCCAGGGAATCGGCATTCACCCCTCCACTTT
.	.	TRBV6-1	TRBJ1-5	CASSDEGPTQPQHF	TGTGCCAGCAGTGATGAAGGTCCCACTCAGCCCCAGCATTTT
.	.	TRBV7-9	TRBJ2-7	CASSLDVTSYEQYF	TGTGCCAGCAGCTTAGATGTGACTTCCTACGAGCAGTACTTC
.	.	TRBV4-2	TRBJ1-5	CASSQGAGGNQPQHF	TGTGCCAGCAGCCAAGGGGCAGGGGGCAATCAGCCCCAGCATTTT
.	once	TRBV19	TRBJ2-1	CASSIFSFPYNEQFF	TGTGCCAGTAGTATCTTTAGCTTTCCTTACAATGAGCAGTTCTTC
.	.	TRBV20-1	TRBJ2-1	CSASNGNEQFF	TGCAGTGCATCGAATGGGAATGAGCAGTTCTTC
TRBD1	.	TRBV6-5	TRBJ1-1	CASGGRGRFTEAFF	TGTGCCAGCGGCGGGAGGGGGCGGTTCACTGAAGCTTTCTTT
.	once	TRBV6-5	TRBJ1-2	CASSPDGYYGYTF	TGTGCCAGCAGCCCGGACGGCTACTATGGCTACACCTTC
.	.	TRBV5-5	TRBJ1-1	CASSLVLGTEAFF	TGTGCCAGCAGCTTGGTGTTGGGGACTGAAGCTTTCTTT
TRBD1	.	TRBV18	TRBJ1-1	CASSPDRGNTEAFF	TGTGCCAGCTCACCGGACAGGGGGAACACTGAAGCTTTCTTT
.	.	TRBV6-5	TRBJ1-5	CASNNREVNQPQHF	TGTGCCAGCAACAACAGGGAAGTCAATCAGCCCCAGCATTTT
.	.	TRBV6-1	TRBJ1-1	CASSARRLESRAIEAFF	TGTGCCAGCAGTGCCCGACGGCTGGAAAGCAGGGCAATTGAAGCTTTCTTT
.	few	TRBV7-9	TRBJ2-7	CASSWTVSYEQYF	TGTGCCAGCAGCTGGACAGTCTCCTACGAGCAGTACTTC
TRBD1	.	TRBV7-3	TRBJ2-2	CASSPTTGGGSGELFF	TGTGCCAGCAGCCCAACCACAGGGGGCGGATCCGGGGAGCTGTTTTTT